The 29 T cell receptor beta chains below all came from one sample that was sequenced in a study of post-analysis software for immune sequencing data. Study-wide findings and caveats: Included in a set of about five TRBV segments more frequent in patients than controls were TRBV5-6, TRBV5-1 and TRBV20-1.

Antigen specificity for these receptors is unknown. The library was made from cDNA and included unique molecular identifiers. TCRdb fed the PCR reads into MiXCR, producing one record per CDR3 protein. The sample shows more than 500,000 distinct CDR3 sequences, around 34% of them seen only once. The sample taken for sequencing was blood. The receptors come from a girl under 18 with multiple sclerosis.

The rearrangement links TRBV3-1 to TRBJ2-1, with D possibly matching TRBD1 (5 bases). The germline V and J ends were trimmed by 1 base and 7 bases, with 11 bases remaining between them. The V gene's germline CDR1 is LGHDT and CDR2 YNNKEL (reference sequence). This CDR3 contains 14 residues. CDR3 sequence: CASSQARGRNEQFF. In DNA form, the CDR3 reads TGTGCCAGCAGCCAAGCAAGGGGTAGGAATGAGCAGTTCTTC.

The rearrangement uses TRBV20-1 and TRBJ2-1, with D maybe TRBD1 (5 bases). The CDR3 contains 12 residues. Germline V gene data show CDR1 as DFQATT and CDR2 as SNEGSKA (reference sequence). Trimming stripped 7 bases from V and 6 bases from J, with 13 bases between. The CDR3 DNA reads as TGCAGTGGGGGAAAGGGGTCCAATGAGCAGTTCTTC. It encodes CSGGKGSNEQFF.

This clonotype was detected a few times. The chain links TRBV6-5 to TRBJ1-6; TRBD1 might be the D (5 bases). The ends were cut back, 5 bases at V and 4 bases at J, with 9 bases in the middle. Germline V gene sequence: CDR1 MNHEY, CDR2 SVGAGI. CDR3 length equals 14 residues. The CDR3 sequence is CASSRQGYNSPLHF. The DNA of the CDR3 is TGTGCCAGCAGTAGGCAGGGTTATAATTCACCCCTCCACTTT.

The V and J genes are TRBV3-1 and TRBJ1-2; D unresolved. V dropped 1 base and J dropped 0 bases, with 9 bases sitting between them. CDR3 length: 15 residues. Germline CDR1 LGHDT, CDR2 YNNKEL (reference sequence). CDR3 coding DNA: TGTGCCAGCAGCCAAGGTGGCGTCTCTAACTATGGCTACACCTTC. Protein product: CASSQGGVSNYGYTF.

This chain uses TRBV19 with TRBJ2-1; perhaps TRBD1 as D (5 bases). CDR1 LNHDA and CDR2 SQIVND come from the germline V gene (reference sequence). CDR3 length: 11 amino acids. Trimming stripped 1 base from V and 10 bases from J, with 5 bases between. The CDR3 DNA reads as TGTGCCAGTAGTATAGGGACAGAGCAGTTCTTC. Its translation is CASSIGTEQFF.

CDR3 nucleotides: TGCGCCAGCAGCTTCGGACAGGGTGGTTATGGCTACACCTTC. Translated, it gives CASSFGQGGYGYTF. This chain uses TRBV5-1 with TRBJ1-2; 8 bases fit TRBD1. Germline CDR1 is SGHRS and CDR2 is YFSETQ. The CDR3 runs to 14 residues. The V and J ends lost 2 bases and 5 bases, in that order; junction bases with no gene match: 5. Full variable domain (remainder filled in from reference TRBV5-1 and TRBJ1-2): KAGVTQTPRYLIKTRGQQVTLSCSPISGHRSVSWYQQTPGQGLQFLFEYFSETQRNKGNFPGRFSGRQFSNSRSEMNVSTLELGDSALYLCASSFGQGGYGYTFGSGTRLTVV.

V usage is TRBV7-9 and J usage is TRBJ2-5; no reliable D call. The V and J ends lost 8 bases and 4 bases respectively, with 14 bases between them. Germline V CDR1 and CDR2: SEHNR, FQNEAQ (reference sequence). CDR3 length: 13 residues. The CDR3 coding sequence is TGTGCCAGCGCCCGGGCCACGGGAGAGACCCAGTACTTC. Translation: CASARATGETQYF. The full variable domain, rest sourced from reference TRBV7-9 and TRBJ2-5, is DTGVSQNPRHKITKRGQNVTFRCDPISEHNRLYWYRQTLGQGPEFLTYFQNEAQLEKSRLLSDRFSAERPKGSFSTLEIQRTEQGDSAMYLCASARATGETQYFGPGTRLLVL.

This clonotype was seen more than once but under ten times. The rearrangement uses TRBV20-1 and TRBJ2-1, with 7 bases matching TRBD2. The CDR3 sequence is 17 residues long. Germline CDR1 and CDR2: DFQATT and SNEGSKA (reference sequence). V shed 0 bases and J 4 bases; nucleotides not matched to a gene: 12. The CDR3 spells CSARDTMGLADYNEQFF. DNA for the CDR3: TGCAGTGCTAGAGATACGATGGGCCTAGCGGATTACAATGAGCAGTTCTTC.

This chain's CDR3 is CASSEVYTGELFF. The CDR3 DNA follows: TGTGCCAGCAGTGAAGTATACACCGGGGAGCTGTTTTTT. The rearrangement uses TRBV6-1 and TRBJ2-2; D is unresolved. The CDR3 has 13 residues. CDR1 and CDR2 from the germline V gene are MNHNS and SASEGT. The V gene lost 1 base and the J gene lost 3 bases, with 3 bases spanning the gap.

V usage is TRBV27 and J usage is TRBJ2-3, with 9 bases fitting TRBD2. This CDR3 spans 17 amino acids. Trimming took 5 bases from V and 7 from J; bases not matched to a gene: 16. Looked up from germline, CDR1 is MNHEY and CDR2 is SMNVEV (reference sequence). CDR3 residues: CASSPMGLAGQRYTQYF. CDR3 sequence (DNA): TGTGCCAGCAGTCCGATGGGGCTAGCGGGGCAAAGGTATACGCAGTATTTT.

This clonotype has just a few counts. The chain joins TRBV4-1 to TRBJ1-6; D may be TRBD1 (5 bases). Between the trimmed V and J ends, which lost 2 bases and 10 bases, there was a span of 15 bases. The germline V gene has CDR1 MGHRA and CDR2 YSYEKL. CDR3 length: 15 residues. The CDR3 coding sequence is TGCGCCAGCAGCCAACTCGGGGGTTTCAACTCACCCCTCCACTTT. Translated, it gives CASSQLGGFNSPLHF.

This clonotype has a single count. The chain recombines TRBV5-1 with TRBJ2-5; D ambiguous. The better agreement between TRBJ2-1 and the DNA end casts doubt on the J call. The CDR3 extends over 16 amino acids. The germline V gene encodes CDR1 SGHRS and CDR2 YFSETQ. CDR3 protein: CASSLEITKDQETQFF. In DNA, the CDR3 is TGCGCCAGCAGCTTGGAAATCACCAAAGACCAAGAGACCCAGTTCTTC.

Only a few counts were recorded for this clonotype. This rearrangement joins TRBV20-1 to TRBJ2-1, with D perhaps TRBD1 (6 bases). This CDR3 spans 11 amino acids. Germline V CDR1 and CDR2: DFQATT, SNEGSKA (reference sequence). Deletions cut 6 bases from V and 12 bases from J, with 15 bases between. The CDR3 region has the DNA TGCAGTGCGGTACTAGTACAGGGGCAGTTCTTC. Encoded protein: CSAVLVQGQFF.

This clonotype was found a few times. This rearrangement joins TRBV9 to TRBJ1-6; D gene ambiguous. Between the trimmed V and J ends, which lost 0 bases and 8 bases, there was a span of 6 bases. This CDR3 is 13 amino acids long. Germline CDR1 is SGDLS and CDR2 is YYNGEE. CDR3 residues: CASSVDFHSPLHF. CDR3 bases: TGTGCCAGCAGCGTAGACTTCCATTCACCCCTCCACTTT.

For this clonotype: Sequence at one end of the junction differs from germline and may be a read error. V usage is TRBV3-1 and J usage is TRBJ2-5; the D gene could be TRBD1 or TRBD2 (6 bases each). The assigned J gene may be wrong: the sequence end matches TRBJ2-7 better. This CDR3 comprises 12 residues. Germline lookup yields CDR1 LGHDT and CDR2 YNNKEL (reference sequence). The CDR3 DNA reads as TGTGCCAACAGCCAAGGAGGGGGCGAGCAGTACTTC. Residues: CANSQGGGEQYF.

This clonotype was counted only a few times. This chain connects TRBV20-1 to TRBJ2-5, with a tentative D call TRBD2 (6 bases). The germline V gene encodes CDR1 DFQATT and CDR2 SNEGSKA (reference sequence). Trimming removed 6 bases at V and 5 bases at J, with 13 bases between. This CDR3 spans 12 amino acids. CDR3 DNA sequence: TGCAGTGCCCCGGGACGGGGGGAGACCCAGTACTTC. It codes for CSAPGRGETQYF.

This clonotype has more than one count but fewer than ten. V gene TRBV7-9 combines with J gene TRBJ2-7; 8 nucleotides line up with TRBD1. Germline V CDR1 and CDR2: SEHNR, FQNEAQ (reference sequence). J was trimmed by 3 bases and V by 5 bases; bases with no gene match: 12. CDR3 length: 16 amino acids. The CDR3 region is CASSLTFGQGFYEQYF. Written as DNA, the CDR3 is TGTGCCAGCAGCCTAACCTTCGGACAGGGCTTCTACGAGCAGTACTTC.

This clonotype has a handful of counts. The chain uses TRBV12-3 or TRBV12-4 and TRBJ2-1, with D possibly matching TRBD1 (5 bases). V lost 6 bases and J lost 5, with 14 bases in between. The CDR3 loop spans 14 amino acids. The CDR3 DNA sequence: TGTGCCAGCAGCCCCAGGGAAACAGACAATGAGCAGTTCTTC. Encoded protein: CASSPRETDNEQFF.

CDR3 DNA sequence: TGTGCCAGCAGTCGCGACAGACACACTGAAGCTTTCTTT. Its translation is CASSRDRHTEAFF. This chain connects TRBV6-1 to TRBJ1-1, with D possibly TRBD1 on 5 matching bases. This CDR3 has 13 amino acids. The V gene lost 5 bases and the J gene lost 3 bases, with 10 bases spanning the gap. Looked up from germline, CDR1 is MNHNS and CDR2 is SASEGT.

This chain connects TRBV6-5 to TRBJ2-7; TRBD2 might be the D (6 bases). V gave up 6 bases and J gave up 2 bases, with 20 bases separating them. The CDR3 runs 16 residues. The germline gives CDR1 MNHEY, CDR2 SVGAGI. CDR3 bases: TGTGCCAGCAGCCTCCGTTCGGGACTGCCTGCCTACGAGCAGTACTTC. Protein sequence: CASSLRSGLPAYEQYF.

The chain couples TRBV9 to TRBJ2-7, with 7 nucleotides matching TRBD1. V trimming: 3 bases; J trimming: 4 bases; junction bases outside the gene matches: 4. The CDR3 totals 13 residues. Germline V gene sequence: CDR1 SGDLS, CDR2 YYNGEE. CDR3 loop: CASSEGAGYEQYF. The CDR3 DNA sequence: TGTGCCAGCAGCGAGGGGGCCGGGTACGAGCAGTACTTC.

The sample holds a few counts of this clonotype. The gene calls are TRBV11-2 and TRBJ2-3; 7 bases fit TRBD2. This CDR3 spans 16 amino acids. Germline CDR1 reads SGHAT; CDR2 reads FQNNGV. V trimming: 9 bases; J trimming: 0 bases; junction bases outside the gene matches: 12. The CDR3 DNA reads TGTGCCAGTCGTGGGGGAGCGGGGCTTAGCACAGATACGCAGTATTTT. Its translation: CASRGGAGLSTDTQYF.

This clonotype has just a few counts. The V call is TRBV4-1, the J call TRBJ1-2; 12 positions agree with TRBD1. Germline loops: CDR1 MGHRA, CDR2 YSYEKL. J lost 2 bases, V lost 1 base, and 2 bases had no gene match. There are 16 residues in the CDR3. The DNA of the CDR3 is TGCGCCAGCAGCCAAGTAGGGACAGGGGGCAACTATGGCTACACCTTC. This sequence encodes CASSQVGTGGNYGYTF.

V and J are TRBV7-2 and TRBJ1-4; 8 bases match TRBD1. The CDR3 runs to 14 residues. Looked up from germline, CDR1 is SGHTA and CDR2 is FQGNSA. V lost 4 bases to trimming and J lost 7 bases; unmatched junction nucleotides: 5. The DNA for the CDR3 is TGTGCCAGCAGCTCCGGCAGGGGGCGTGAAAAACTGTTTTTT. Amino acid sequence: CASSSGRGREKLFF.

This clonotype was counted a few times. The chain is built from TRBV6-5 and TRBJ2-7; D gene uncertain. The ends were cut back, 0 bases at V and 1 base at J, with 10 bases in the middle. Germline loops: CDR1 MNHEY, CDR2 SVGAGI. The CDR3 length is 15 residues. The CDR3 sequence: CASSYSNSPSYEQYF. In DNA form, the CDR3 reads TGTGCCAGCAGTTACTCAAACAGCCCTTCCTACGAGCAGTACTTC.

The chain employs TRBV18 and TRBJ2-5; 9 nucleotides match TRBD1. The V gene's germline CDR1 is KGHSH and CDR2 LQKENI. This CDR3 is 14 amino acids long. The trim removed 6 bases at V and 4 bases at J, leaving 6 bases unmatched. CDR3 sequence (DNA): TGTGCCAGCTCGGCCGGGACAGGGAGAGAGACCCAGTACTTC. It encodes CASSAGTGRETQYF.

This clonotype has more than one count but fewer than ten. The chain links TRBV29-1 to TRBJ2-1; D is perhaps TRBD2 (5 bases). The V gene lost 5 bases and the J gene lost 5 bases, with 16 bases spanning the gap. The CDR3 sequence is 14 residues long. CDR1 and CDR2 (germline): SQVTM, ANQGSEA. CDR3 amino acids: CSVYIQRTNNEQFF. CDR3 coding DNA: TGCAGCGTTTATATCCAGCGGACCAACAATGAGCAGTTCTTC.

This clonotype was detected a few times. The V and J genes are TRBV5-1 and TRBJ2-4, with 7 bases that match TRBD1. The V segment lost 7 bases and the J segment 8 bases; nucleotides outside the gene matches: 12. The CDR3 totals 14 residues. The V gene's germline CDR1 is SGHRS and CDR2 YFSETQ. CDR3 coding DNA: TGCGCCAGCCAACAAGGGGGCGCGAAAGACATTCAGTACTTC. It translates to CASQQGGAKDIQYF.

This clonotype has just one count. The rearrangement uses TRBV5-1 and TRBJ1-5; D uncertain. The CDR3 runs 13 residues. Germline V CDR1 and CDR2: SGHRS, YFSETQ. The germline V and J ends were trimmed by 8 bases and 5 bases, with 14 bases remaining between them. CDR3 sequence (DNA): TGCGCCAGTTCGACGGGGAAGGATCAGCCCCAGCATTTT. Translation gives CASSTGKDQPQHF. Filled out from reference TRBV5-1 and TRBJ1-5, the complete variable domain reads KAGVTQTPRYLIKTRGQQVTLSCSPISGHRSVSWYQQTPGQGLQFLFEYFSETQRNKGNFPGRFSGRQFSNSRSEMNVSTLELGDSALYLCASSTGKDQPQHFGDGTRLSIL.